The next 31 T cell receptor beta chains were all read from a single sample in a study of T cell repertoires in cytomegalovirus infection. From the reads, TCRdb called clonotypes with MiXCR, one entry per CDR3 protein. The table lists about 500,000 distinct CDR3 sequences, about 33% of them singletons. Antigens of these TCRs are unknown. The input for sequencing was cultured PBMCs, taken from culture after CMV antigen stimulation. These receptors all stem from a human donor in good health (CMV status not recorded). Some clones in this sample may be carry-over from other donors' samples.

This clonotype showed up just a few times. The chain joins TRBV12-3 or TRBV12-4 to TRBJ2-1, with no clear D. The CDR3 consists of 13 residues. V was cut by 2 bases and J by 7 bases, with 9 bases left in between. The CDR3 reads CASSLLAANEQFF. The CDR3, as DNA: TGTGCCAGCAGTTTACTTGCGGCGAATGAGCAGTTCTTC.

This clonotype was seen a few times. This chain joins TRBV4-1 and TRBJ1-1; weak D call: TRBD1 (6 bases). Per the germline V gene, CDR1 is MGHRA and CDR2 is YSYEKL. This CDR3 spans 15 amino acids. The V gene lost 1 base and the J gene lost 3 bases, with 12 bases spanning the gap. The CDR3, as DNA: TGCGCCAGCAGCCAAGGCTGGACAGCGGACACTGAAGCTTTCTTT. Translation: CASSQGWTADTEAFF.

The V gene is TRBV19, the J gene TRBJ1-5; D gene ambiguous. The CDR3 is 12 residues long. The germline gives CDR1 LNHDA, CDR2 SQIVND (reference sequence). Deletions cut 3 bases from V and 4 bases from J, with 4 bases between. The CDR3 loop is CASSIYNQPQHF. The CDR3 DNA reads TGTGCCAGTAGTATTTATAATCAGCCCCAGCATTTT.

V is TRBV7-2 and J is TRBJ1-4, with D perhaps TRBD1 (5 bases). Between the trimmed V and J ends, which lost 2 bases and 2 bases, there was a span of 12 bases. This CDR3 spans 16 amino acids. The germline gives CDR1 SGHTA, CDR2 FQGNSA. CDR3 nucleotide sequence: TGTGCCAGCAGCTTACGCCCCAGGGCGACTAATGAAAAACTGTTTTTT. Translating gives CASSLRPRATNEKLFF.

This clonotype was seen many times. The J gene is TRBJ2-6, the V gene TRBV7-2; D assignment may be TRBD1 or TRBD2 (5 bases each). V lost 7 bases, J lost 0 bases, and 10 bases lay in between. The CDR3 has 15 amino acids. The V gene's germline CDR1 is SGHTA and CDR2 FQGNSA. The CDR3 protein is CASNSGSSGANVLTF. Written as DNA, the CDR3 is TGTGCCAGCAACTCAGGGAGCTCTGGGGCCAACGTCCTGACTTTC.

This clonotype was seen more than once but under ten times. The CDR3 is CASSPPSQRGIEQFF. DNA for the CDR3: TGTGCCAGCAGCCCGCCGAGCCAACGAGGGATTGAGCAGTTCTTC. This chain connects TRBV7-9 to TRBJ2-1; a possible D gene is TRBD2 (5 bases). Trimming pared 5 bases from V and 9 bases from J, leaving 20 bases between. This CDR3 has 15 amino acids. CDR1 is SEHNR, CDR2 FQNEAQ, per germline (reference sequence).

V usage is TRBV27 and J usage is TRBJ2-3; D might be TRBD2 (6 bases). CDR1 MNHEY and CDR2 SMNVEV come from the germline V gene (reference sequence). The CDR3 extends over 15 amino acids. V lost 4 bases, J lost 0 bases, and 11 bases lay in between. The CDR3 DNA is TGTGCCAGCAGTTACCTAGCGTCTAGCACAGATACGCAGTATTTT. It is translated as CASSYLASSTDTQYF.

The V call is TRBV6-2 or TRBV6-3, the J call TRBJ1-1, with a tentative D call TRBD1 (6 bases). V lost 2 bases, J lost 7 bases, and 11 bases lay in between. Germline V gene sequence: CDR1 MNHEY, CDR2 SVGEGT. The CDR3 consists of 13 residues. The CDR3 protein is CASSYLRTDEAFF. The CDR3 region has the DNA TGTGCCAGCAGTTACCTCCGGACAGATGAAGCTTTCTTT.

CDR3: CASSLGPIGGGITFF. CDR3 nucleotides: TGTGCCAGCAGTTTAGGACCTATCGGGGGTGGGATAACTTTCTTT. The J gene is TRBJ1-1, the V gene TRBV12-3 or TRBV12-4; D might be TRBD1 (5 bases). The CDR3 runs 15 residues. Trimming left V 1 base short and J 12 bases short, with 21 bases between.

This clonotype showed up just a few times. The V gene is TRBV29-1, the J gene TRBJ1-1; D is unresolved. CDR1 and CDR2 (germline): SQVTM, ANQGSEA. This CDR3 contains 14 residues. Trimming cost V 5 bases and J 0 bases, with 13 bases left between them. This chain's CDR3 is CSVRRQSMNTEAFF. The DNA of the CDR3 is TGCAGCGTTCGCAGGCAAAGTATGAACACTGAAGCTTTCTTT.

This clonotype was seen ten or more times. This chain connects TRBV28 to TRBJ1-1; 10 nucleotides agree with TRBD1. V lost 8 bases to trimming and J lost 2 bases; unmatched junction nucleotides: 8. CDR1 is MDHEN, CDR2 SYDVKM, per germline. This CDR3 is built from 15 residues. As DNA, the CDR3 is TGTGCCAGCTTTGACAGGGGGCGTATAAACACTGAAGCTTTCTTT. Amino acids: CASFDRGRINTEAFF.

This chain links TRBV14 with TRBJ1-1, with D maybe TRBD1 (5 bases). From germline, CDR1 is SGHDN and CDR2 FVKESK. The CDR3 is 12 residues long. Trimming pared 1 base from V and 10 bases from J, leaving 10 bases between. This chain's CDR3 is CASSQGTFGAFF. Here the CDR3 DNA reads TGTGCCAGCAGCCAAGGGACATTTGGAGCTTTCTTT.

V is TRBV20-1 and J is TRBJ2-1; TRBD2 aligns across 11 bases. V trimming: 5 bases; J trimming: 0 bases; junction bases outside the gene matches: 3. The germline gives CDR1 DFQATT, CDR2 SNEGSKA (reference sequence). This CDR3 is built from 15 residues. CDR3: CSALTSGSSYNEQFF. CDR3 nucleotides: TGCAGTGCTTTAACTAGCGGGAGCTCCTACAATGAGCAGTTCTTC.

This sequence joins TRBV12-3 or TRBV12-4 and TRBJ2-3; D remains unclear. The CDR3 is made up of 17 amino acids. Trimming removed 5 bases from V and 3 bases from J, with 21 bases in between. The CDR3 reads CASSLSIPGLQTDTQYF. CDR3 nucleotide sequence: TGTGCCAGCAGTCTATCCATCCCGGGTCTCCAAACAGATACGCAGTATTTT.

Only one count was recorded for this clonotype. V and J are TRBV5-6 and TRBJ2-1; 7 nucleotides match TRBD1. V shed 2 bases and J 4 bases; nucleotides not matched to a gene: 9. CDR1 and CDR2 from the germline V gene are SGHDT and YYEEEE. This CDR3 region has 16 residues. As DNA, the CDR3 is TGTGCCAGCAGCTTCGGCTTCAGACAGGGATACAATGAGCAGTTCTTC. Translated, it gives CASSFGFRQGYNEQFF.

This clonotype was counted only a few times. This sequence joins TRBV7-8 and TRBJ2-1; tentative D call: TRBD2 (5 bases). CDR1 and CDR2 (germline): SGHVS, FQNEAQ. The V gene lost 5 bases and the J gene lost 2 bases, with 13 bases spanning the gap. CDR3 length equals 15 residues. CDR3 amino acids: CASSQSGRPYNEQFF. The CDR3 region has the DNA TGTGCCAGCAGCCAGAGCGGAAGGCCCTACAATGAGCAGTTCTTC.

Comments on this clonotype: An end of the junction does not agree with germline; a read error may underlie this. The gene calls are TRBV11-2 and TRBJ2-1, with TRBD1 as a possible D gene (6 bases). CDR1 is SGHAT, CDR2 FQNNGV, per germline. The CDR3 sequence is 14 residues long. The CDR3 DNA follows: TGTACCAGCAGCTCCTGGACAGAGTACAATGAGCAGTTCTTC. It codes for CTSSSWTEYNEQFF.

The chain links TRBV12-3 or TRBV12-4 to TRBJ1-5; D gene unclear. CDR3 size: 11 residues. V lost 4 bases to trimming and J lost 10 bases, with 8 bases between them. DNA of the CDR3: TGTGCCAGCAGTTACCGGGGACCCCAGCATTTT. Translation: CASSYRGPQHF.

This clonotype came up a few times. The chain couples TRBV6-5 to TRBJ1-2, with 7 bases that match TRBD1. The CDR3 extends over 16 amino acids. V was pared by 0 bases and J by 8 bases, with 12 bases of the junction left unmatched. Germline values: CDR1 MNHEY, CDR2 SVGAGI. CDR3: CASSYSGEGAFGGYTF. Here the CDR3 DNA reads TGTGCCAGCAGTTACTCGGGGGAGGGGGCCTTCGGGGGCTACACCTTC.

The rearrangement joins TRBV29-1 to TRBJ2-1; D call uncertain. Trimming removed 0 bases from V and 5 bases from J, with 14 bases in between. The CDR3 is 15 residues long. Germline assignment: CDR1 SQVTM and CDR2 ANQGSEA. CDR3 nucleotides: TGCAGCGTTGAAGATTTGCGACCCCCGAACAATGAGCAGTTCTTC. It encodes CSVEDLRPPNNEQFF.

The chain has TRBV5-6 and TRBJ2-5; no clear D. V lost 3 bases, J lost 0 bases, and 9 bases lay in between. Germline V lookup: CDR1 SGHDT, CDR2 YYEEEE. This CDR3 comprises 14 residues. The chain's CDR3 is CASSSDKNQETQYF. CDR3 sequence (DNA): TGTGCCAGCAGCTCTGACAAGAACCAAGAGACCCAGTACTTC.

The J gene is TRBJ2-3, the V gene TRBV11-2, with 7 bases that match TRBD2. The germline gives CDR1 SGHAT, CDR2 FQNNGV. V dropped 3 bases and J dropped 3; count of bases not matched to a gene: 12. This CDR3 spans 17 amino acids. The CDR3 nucleotides read TGTGCCAGCAGCTTGGGGAGACTAGCCCTTTTTACAGATACGCAGTATTTT. Translated: CASSLGRLALFTDTQYF.

This clonotype has a handful of counts. This sequence joins TRBV7-6 and TRBJ2-5, with 12 nucleotides matching TRBD2. V dropped 2 bases and J dropped 1; count of bases not matched to a gene: 5. Per the germline V gene, CDR1 is SGHVS and CDR2 is FNYEAQ. This CDR3 region has 17 residues. The CDR3, as DNA: TGTGCCAGCAGCTTACTAGCGGGAGGGCCTCGCCAAGAGACCCAGTACTTC. Translating it yields CASSLLAGGPRQETQYF. The variable domain in full, with the rest retrieved from reference TRBV7-6 and TRBJ2-5, is GAGVSQSPRYKVTKRGQDVALRCDPISGHVSLYWYRQALGQGPEFLTYFNYEAQQDKSGLPNDRFSAERPEGSISTLTIQRTEQRDSAMYRCASSLLAGGPRQETQYFGPGTRLLVL.

In this sample, this clonotype turned up a few times. The CDR3 DNA follows: TGTGCCAGCAGTTTCGGGACTAGCGGGAGACGGAATGAGCAGTTCTTC. Its protein is CASSFGTSGRRNEQFF. This sequence joins TRBV12-3 or TRBV12-4 and TRBJ2-1; 14 positions match TRBD2. CDR3 length: 16 residues. Trimming at V came to 3 bases and at J to 7 bases, leaving 5 bases not matched to a gene.

The chain couples TRBV14 to TRBJ1-2; TRBD1 matches at 7 bases. V trimming: 1 base; J trimming: 2 bases; junction bases outside the gene matches: 4. This CDR3 has 15 residues. The germline CDR1 and CDR2 sequences are SGHDN and FVKESK. The CDR3 loop is CASSQGDSLNYGYTF. The DNA for the CDR3 is TGTGCCAGCAGCCAAGGGGACAGTTTAAACTATGGCTACACCTTC.

The chain uses TRBV7-9 and TRBJ1-4; 10 positions agree with TRBD1. CDR3 length: 14 amino acids. The V segment lost 5 bases and the J segment 6 bases; nucleotides outside the gene matches: 3. The germline gives CDR1 SEHNR, CDR2 FQNEAQ (reference sequence). Written as DNA, the CDR3 is TGTGCCAGCAGCATGACAGGGGGCGATGAAAAACTGTTTTTT. Amino acid sequence: CASSMTGGDEKLFF. Full variable domain (missing parts from reference TRBV7-9 and TRBJ1-4): DTGVSQNPRHKITKRGQNVTFRCDPISEHNRLYWYRQTLGQGPEFLTYFQNEAQLEKSRLLSDRFSAERPKGSFSTLEIQRTEQGDSAMYLCASSMTGGDEKLFFGSGTQLSVL.

The genes are TRBV7-3 and TRBJ2-1; D call uncertain. V lost 5 bases to trimming and J lost 3 bases, with 17 bases between them. CDR3 length: 16 residues. Germline CDR1 SGHTA, CDR2 FQGTGA. This CDR3 reads CASSPISRVGYNEQFF. In DNA, the CDR3 is TGTGCCAGCAGCCCTATTTCTCGGGTGGGCTACAATGAGCAGTTCTTC.

This clonotype has just a few counts. CDR3 sequence (DNA): TGTGCCAGCAGTTCGGGACTGCTCTCCACTGAGACTTTCTTT. The encoded protein is CASSSGLLSTETFF. This rearrangement joins TRBV27 to TRBJ1-1, with D tentatively TRBD1 (5 bases). The V gene lost 4 bases and the J gene lost 12 bases, with 21 bases spanning the gap. There are 14 residues in the CDR3. The germline V gene encodes CDR1 MNHEY and CDR2 SMNVEV (reference sequence).

This clonotype turned up a few times. The CDR3 bases are TGCAGTGCTAGACGACCCCCAGCGAGCTCCTACAATGAGCAGTTCTTC. As protein: CSARRPPASSYNEQFF. The V call is TRBV20-1, the J call TRBJ2-1; D gene uncertain. The CDR3 runs 16 residues. Germline CDR1 DFQATT, CDR2 SNEGSKA (reference sequence). Trimming pared 2 bases from V and 0 bases from J, leaving 14 bases between.

The V gene is TRBV7-2, the J gene TRBJ2-7; TRBD1 matches at 9 bases. CDR1 SGHTA and CDR2 FQGNSA come from the germline V gene. With 6 bases clipped from V and 3 bases from J, the junction kept 3 bases outside the gene matches. The CDR3 has 13 residues. Here the CDR3 reads CASRGQGNYEQYF. Written as DNA, the CDR3 is TGTGCCAGCAGGGGACAGGGAAACTACGAGCAGTACTTC.

The chain is built from TRBV19 and TRBJ1-1; possibly TRBD1 for D (6 bases). The ends were cut back, 5 bases at V and 1 base at J, with 14 bases in the middle. From germline, CDR1 is LNHDA and CDR2 SQIVND (reference sequence). This CDR3 spans 15 amino acids. CDR3: CASSAGTNWNTEAFF. CDR3 sequence (DNA): TGTGCCAGTAGTGCCGGGACAAACTGGAACACTGAAGCTTTCTTT.